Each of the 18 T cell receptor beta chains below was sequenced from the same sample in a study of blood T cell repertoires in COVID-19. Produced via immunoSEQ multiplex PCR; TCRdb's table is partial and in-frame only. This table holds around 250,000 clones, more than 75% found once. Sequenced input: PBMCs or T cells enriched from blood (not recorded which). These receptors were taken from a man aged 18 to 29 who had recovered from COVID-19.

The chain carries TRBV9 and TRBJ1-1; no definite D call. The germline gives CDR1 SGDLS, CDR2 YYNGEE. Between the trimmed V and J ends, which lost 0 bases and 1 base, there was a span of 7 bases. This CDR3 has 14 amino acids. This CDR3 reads CASSVASGNTEAFF. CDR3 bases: TGTGCCAGCAGCGTAGCGTCGGGGAACACTGAAGCTTTCTTT.

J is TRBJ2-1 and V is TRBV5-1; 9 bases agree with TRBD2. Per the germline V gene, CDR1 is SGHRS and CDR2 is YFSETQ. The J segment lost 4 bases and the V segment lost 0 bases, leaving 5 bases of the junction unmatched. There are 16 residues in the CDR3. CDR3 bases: TGCGCCAGCAGCTTGGGCGGGGGGGCCGGATACAATGAGCAGTTCTTC. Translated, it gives CASSLGGGAGYNEQFF.

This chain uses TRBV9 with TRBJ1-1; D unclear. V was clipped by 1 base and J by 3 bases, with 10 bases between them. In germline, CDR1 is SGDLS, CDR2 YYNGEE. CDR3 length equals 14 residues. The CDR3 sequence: CASSVTGMDTEAFF. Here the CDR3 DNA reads TGTGCCAGCAGCGTAACGGGTATGGACACTGAAGCTTTCTTT.

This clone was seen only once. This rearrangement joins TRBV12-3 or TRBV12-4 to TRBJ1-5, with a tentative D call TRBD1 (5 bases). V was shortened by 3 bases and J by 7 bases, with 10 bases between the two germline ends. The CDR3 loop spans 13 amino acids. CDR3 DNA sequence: TGTGCCAGCAGTTTCGCAGGGCAACAGCCCCAGCATTTT. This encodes CASSFAGQQPQHF.

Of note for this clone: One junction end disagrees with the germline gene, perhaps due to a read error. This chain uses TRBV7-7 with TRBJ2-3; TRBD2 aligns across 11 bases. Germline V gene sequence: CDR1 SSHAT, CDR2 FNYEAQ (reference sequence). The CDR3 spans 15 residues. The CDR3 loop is CASSLLAGEGDTQYF. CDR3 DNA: TGTGCTAGCAGCTTACTAGCGGGAGAGGGAGATACGCAGTATTTT. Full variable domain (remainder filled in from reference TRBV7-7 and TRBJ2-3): GAGVSQSPRYKVTKRGQDVTLRCDPISSHATLYWYQQALGQGPEFLTYFNYEAQPDKSGLPSDRFSAERPEGSISTLTIQRTEQRDSAMYRCASSLLAGEGDTQYFGPGTRLTVL.

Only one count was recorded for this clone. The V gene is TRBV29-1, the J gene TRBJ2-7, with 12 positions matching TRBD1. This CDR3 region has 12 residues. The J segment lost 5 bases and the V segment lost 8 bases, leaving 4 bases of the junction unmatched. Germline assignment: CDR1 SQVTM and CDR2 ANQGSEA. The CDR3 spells CSFWDRGHEQYF. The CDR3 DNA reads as TGCAGCTTTTGGGACAGGGGGCACGAGCAGTACTTC.

For the CDR3, the DNA is TGTGCCAGCAGCCAAGGTCCAGGGAACTATGGCTACACCTTC. Residues: CASSQGPGNYGYTF. The chain uses TRBV3-1 (or the pseudogene TRBV3-2) and TRBJ1-2, with a weak D call TRBD1 (5 bases). The germline CDR1 and CDR2 sequences are LGHDT and YNNKEL (reference sequence). V was trimmed by 1 base and J by 2 bases, leaving 8 bases between them. The CDR3 has 14 amino acids.

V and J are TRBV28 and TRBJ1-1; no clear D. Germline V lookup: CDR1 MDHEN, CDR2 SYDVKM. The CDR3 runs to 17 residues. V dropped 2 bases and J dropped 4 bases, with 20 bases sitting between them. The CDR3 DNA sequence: TGTGCCAGCAGTTTACTTTTCGCTAACACCCGCGGCACTGAAGCTTTCTTT. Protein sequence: CASSLLFANTRGTEAFF.

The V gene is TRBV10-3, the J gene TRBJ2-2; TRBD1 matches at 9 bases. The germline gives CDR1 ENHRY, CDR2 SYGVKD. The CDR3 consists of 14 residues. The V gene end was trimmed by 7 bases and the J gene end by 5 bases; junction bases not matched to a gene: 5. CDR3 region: CAITGQGSTGELFF. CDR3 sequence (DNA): TGTGCCATCACCGGACAGGGGTCGACCGGGGAGCTGTTTTTT.

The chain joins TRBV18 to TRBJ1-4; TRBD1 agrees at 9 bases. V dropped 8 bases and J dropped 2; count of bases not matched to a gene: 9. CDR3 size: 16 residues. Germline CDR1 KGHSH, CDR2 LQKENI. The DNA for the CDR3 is TGTGCCAGCGCGAGGGGGACAGGGTCTACTAATGAAAAACTGTTTTTT. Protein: CASARGTGSTNEKLFF.

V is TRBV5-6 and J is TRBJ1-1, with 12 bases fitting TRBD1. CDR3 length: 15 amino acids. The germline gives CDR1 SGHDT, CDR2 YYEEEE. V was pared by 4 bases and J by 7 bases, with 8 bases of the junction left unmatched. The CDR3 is CASSIWGQGALEAFF. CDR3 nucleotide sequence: TGTGCCAGCAGCATCTGGGGACAGGGGGCACTTGAAGCTTTCTTT.

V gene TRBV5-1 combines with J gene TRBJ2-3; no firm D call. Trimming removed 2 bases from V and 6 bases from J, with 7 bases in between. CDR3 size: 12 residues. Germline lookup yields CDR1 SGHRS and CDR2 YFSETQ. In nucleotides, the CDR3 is TGCGCCAGCAGCTTAAGTACTGATACGCAGTATTTT. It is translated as CASSLSTDTQYF. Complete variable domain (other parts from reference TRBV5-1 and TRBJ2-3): KAGVTQTPRYLIKTRGQQVTLSCSPISGHRSVSWYQQTPGQGLQFLFEYFSETQRNKGNFPGRFSGRQFSNSRSEMNVSTLELGDSALYLCASSLSTDTQYFGPGTRLTVL.

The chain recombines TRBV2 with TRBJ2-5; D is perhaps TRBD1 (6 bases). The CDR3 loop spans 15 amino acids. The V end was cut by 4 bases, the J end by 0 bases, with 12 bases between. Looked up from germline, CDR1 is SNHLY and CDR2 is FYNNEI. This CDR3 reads CASSVQGQYQETQYF. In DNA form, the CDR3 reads TGTGCCAGCAGTGTCCAGGGGCAGTACCAAGAGACCCAGTACTTC.

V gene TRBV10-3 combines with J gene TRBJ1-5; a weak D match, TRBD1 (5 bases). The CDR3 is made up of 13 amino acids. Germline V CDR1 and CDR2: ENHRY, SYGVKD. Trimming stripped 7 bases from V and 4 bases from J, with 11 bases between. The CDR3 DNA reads TGTGCCATCAACAGACAGCTTAATCAGCCCCAGCATTTT. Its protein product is CAINRQLNQPQHF.

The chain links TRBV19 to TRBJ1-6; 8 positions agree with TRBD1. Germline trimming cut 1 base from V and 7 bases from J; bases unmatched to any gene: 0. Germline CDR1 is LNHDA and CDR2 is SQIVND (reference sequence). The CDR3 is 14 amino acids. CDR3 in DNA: TGTGCCAGTAGTATAGGGACAGGGAATTCACCCCTCCACTTT. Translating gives CASSIGTGNSPLHF.

The CDR3 region is CASSDGGTNEKLFF. The CDR3 nucleotides are TGCGCCAGCAGTGATGGGGGCACTAATGAAAAACTGTTTTTT. The J gene is TRBJ1-4, the V gene TRBV10-2, with a tentative D call TRBD1 (6 bases). Germline CDR1 WSHSY, CDR2 SAAADI. CDR3 length: 14 amino acids. The ends were cut back, 3 bases at V and 2 bases at J, with 7 bases in the middle.

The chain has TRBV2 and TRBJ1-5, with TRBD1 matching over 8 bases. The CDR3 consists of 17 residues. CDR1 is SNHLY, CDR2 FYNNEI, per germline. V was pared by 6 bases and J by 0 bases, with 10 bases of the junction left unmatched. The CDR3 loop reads CASRPGTGLLSNQPQHF. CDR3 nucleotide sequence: TGTGCCAGCAGGCCCGGGACAGGTCTTCTTAGCAATCAGCCCCAGCATTTT.

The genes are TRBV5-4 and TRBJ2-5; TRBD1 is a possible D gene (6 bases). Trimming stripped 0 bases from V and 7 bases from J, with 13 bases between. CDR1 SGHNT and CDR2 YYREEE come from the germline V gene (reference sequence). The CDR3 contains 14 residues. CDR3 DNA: TGTGCCAGCAGCTTGGGAGGGGGTTCGGGGACCCAGTACTTC. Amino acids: CASSLGGGSGTQYF.